The entry that follows covers one TCR beta chain sequence. This sequence may be a read error, since a much larger clone differs from it by one base. This specimen comes from a study of regulatory T cells in long-lasting Graves disease. The CDR3 loop spans 15 amino acids. Trimming shortened V by 9 bases and J by 0 bases, and 15 bases separated the two germline ends. Libraries of TCR beta came from iRepertoire HTBI primers plus Arm-PCR of CDR3 regions. One entry per CDR3 protein results from TCRdb running MiXCR on the multiplex PCR reads. The sample carries roughly 500,000 distinct CDR3 sequences, 12% recorded once. Time point noted: newly diagnosed GD, antithyroid drugs for less than 3 months. The TCR library used RNA extracted from PBMCs. These same records also appear under a second study, on T cells in Graves' hyperthyroidism and ophthalmopathy.

The input for sequencing was peripheral blood mononuclear cells (PBMCs), taken at new diagnosis, from a patient treated with antithyroid drugs. The clonotype originates from a woman younger than 45 with Graves disease. This sequence joins TRBV12-3 or TRBV12-4 and TRBJ1-3; no definite D call. The CDR3 DNA reads TGTGCCAGGAGGTCCCTCGAGAGCTCTGGAAACACCATATATTTT. It encodes CARRSLESSGNTIYF.